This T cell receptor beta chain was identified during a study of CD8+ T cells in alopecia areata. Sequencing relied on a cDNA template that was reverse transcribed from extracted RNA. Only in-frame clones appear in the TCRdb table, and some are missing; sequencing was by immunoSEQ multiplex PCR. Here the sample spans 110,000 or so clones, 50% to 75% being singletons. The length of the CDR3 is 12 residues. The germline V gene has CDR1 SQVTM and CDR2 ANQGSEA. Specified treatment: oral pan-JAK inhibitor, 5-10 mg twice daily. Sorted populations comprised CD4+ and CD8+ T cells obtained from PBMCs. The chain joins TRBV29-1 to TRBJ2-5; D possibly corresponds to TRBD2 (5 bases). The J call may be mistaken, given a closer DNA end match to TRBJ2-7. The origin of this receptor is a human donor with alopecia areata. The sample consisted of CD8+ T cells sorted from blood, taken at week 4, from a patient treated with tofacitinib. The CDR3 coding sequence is TGCAGCGTTGAGACCCGGGACTACGAGCAGTACTTC. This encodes CSVETRDYEQYF.